The clone carrying this T cell receptor (beta chain) was seen repeatedly, ten times or more. The data stem from a study of response to subunit inactivated influenza vaccine. MiXCR, run by TCRdb on the RT-PCR reads, gives a single entry per CDR3 protein. This table has 500,000 to 600,000 distinct CDR3 sequences, 10% to 12% appearing once. These data were also reused for a study on T cells expressing NK-cell markers. That work contributes: Generation of TCR beta cDNA was performed by 5'RACE template switching incorporating UMIs.

The sequence derives from a man between 50 and 59 years old who received an inactivated influenza vaccine. The sample was PBMCs from blood, taken on the day of vaccination.

In nucleotides, the CDR3 is TGTGCCAGCAGTTACTCGGTTGGGGTCCAAGAGACCCAGTACTTC. Translating gives CASSYSVGVQETQYF. The chain uses TRBV6-5 and TRBJ2-5; no clear D. The germline V gene has CDR1 MNHEY and CDR2 SVGAGI. Trimming removed 0 bases from V and 1 base from J, with 9 bases in between. The CDR3 consists of 15 residues.